This TCR beta chain is from a study of blood T cells in healthy people across ages. Whole-study findings and limits: Getting older went along with TCR beta diversity per million T cells dropping roughly linearly. Long-lived and aged donors differed, with more naive CD4+ cells and higher diversity in the long-lived.

About this clonotype itself: Its target is not known.

A second PCR, run for roughly 7 to 11 cycles, used a sample-barcoded 5' primer plus a J-beta primer mix. TCRdb itself ran the 5' RACE reads through MiXCR, one entry per CDR3 protein. The data contain 1,800,000 or so distinct CDR3 sequences, around 40% of them singletons. Germline V gene data show CDR1 as SEHNR and CDR2 as FQNEAQ (reference sequence). CDR3 length: 14 residues. V lost 5 bases and J lost 11; bases outside the gene matches: 9. The TCR sequence derives from a human donor in good health. The sample consisted of blood. This chain joins TRBV7-9 and TRBJ2-1; 10 nucleotides agree with TRBD1. The CDR3 is CASSREEDRGKQFF. CDR3 DNA: TGTGCCAGCAGCCGTGAAGAGGACAGGGGGAAGCAGTTCTTC.